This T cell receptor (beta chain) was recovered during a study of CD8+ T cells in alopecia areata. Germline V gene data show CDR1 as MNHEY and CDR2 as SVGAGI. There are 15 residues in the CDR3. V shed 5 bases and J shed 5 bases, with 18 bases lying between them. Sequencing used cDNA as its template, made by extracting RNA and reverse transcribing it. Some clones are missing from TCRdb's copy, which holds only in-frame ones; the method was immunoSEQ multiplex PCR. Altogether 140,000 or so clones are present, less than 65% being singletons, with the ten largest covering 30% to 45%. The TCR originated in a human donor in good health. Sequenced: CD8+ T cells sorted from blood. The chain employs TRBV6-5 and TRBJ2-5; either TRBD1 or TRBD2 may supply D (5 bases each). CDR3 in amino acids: CASSQTGATRETQYF. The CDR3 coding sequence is TGTGCCAGCAGTCAAACCGGGGCCACCAGGGAGACCCAGTACTTC.